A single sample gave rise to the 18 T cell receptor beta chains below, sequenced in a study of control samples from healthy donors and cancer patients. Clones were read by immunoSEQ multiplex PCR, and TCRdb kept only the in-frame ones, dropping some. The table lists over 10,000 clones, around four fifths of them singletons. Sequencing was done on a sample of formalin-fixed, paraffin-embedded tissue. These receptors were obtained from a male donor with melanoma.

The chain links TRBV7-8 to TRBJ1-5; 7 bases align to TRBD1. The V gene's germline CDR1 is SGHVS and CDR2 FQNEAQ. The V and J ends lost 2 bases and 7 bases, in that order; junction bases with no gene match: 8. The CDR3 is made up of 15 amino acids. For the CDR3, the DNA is TGTGCCAGCAGCTTATCCTCAGGGGGAGGCCAGCCCCAGCATTTT. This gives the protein CASSLSSGGGQPQHF.

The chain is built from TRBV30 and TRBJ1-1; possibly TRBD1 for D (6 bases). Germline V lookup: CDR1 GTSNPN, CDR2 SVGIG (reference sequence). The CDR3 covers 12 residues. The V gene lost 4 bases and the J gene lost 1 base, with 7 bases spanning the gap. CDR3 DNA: TGTGCCTGGACCAGGGGGAACACTGAAGCTTTCTTT. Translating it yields CAWTRGNTEAFF.

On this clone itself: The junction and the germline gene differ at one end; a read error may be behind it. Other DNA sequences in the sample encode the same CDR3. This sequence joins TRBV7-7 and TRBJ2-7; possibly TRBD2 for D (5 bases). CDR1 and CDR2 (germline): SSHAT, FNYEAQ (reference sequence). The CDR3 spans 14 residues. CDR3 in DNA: TGTGCTAGCAGCCTAAAGGCTGAGGGATCCGAGCAGTACTTC. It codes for CASSLKAEGSEQYF.

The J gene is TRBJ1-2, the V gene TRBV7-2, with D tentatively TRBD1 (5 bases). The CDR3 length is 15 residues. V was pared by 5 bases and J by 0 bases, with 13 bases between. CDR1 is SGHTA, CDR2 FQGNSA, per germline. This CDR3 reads CASSLLGGANYGYTF. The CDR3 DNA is TGTGCCAGCAGCCTACTCGGGGGAGCTAACTATGGCTACACCTTC.

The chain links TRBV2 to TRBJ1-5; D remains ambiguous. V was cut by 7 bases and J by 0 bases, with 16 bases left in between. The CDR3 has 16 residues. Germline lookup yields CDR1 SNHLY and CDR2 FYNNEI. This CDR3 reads CASIRDGRGSNQPQHF. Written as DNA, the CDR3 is TGTGCCAGCATCCGCGATGGTCGGGGTAGCAATCAGCCCCAGCATTTT.

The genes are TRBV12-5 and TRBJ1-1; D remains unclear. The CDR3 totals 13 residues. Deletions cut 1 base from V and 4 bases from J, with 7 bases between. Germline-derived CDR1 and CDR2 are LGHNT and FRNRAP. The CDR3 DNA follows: TGTGCTAGTGGTTTGGCCAGCCCCACTGAAGCTTTCTTT. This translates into CASGLASPTEAFF.

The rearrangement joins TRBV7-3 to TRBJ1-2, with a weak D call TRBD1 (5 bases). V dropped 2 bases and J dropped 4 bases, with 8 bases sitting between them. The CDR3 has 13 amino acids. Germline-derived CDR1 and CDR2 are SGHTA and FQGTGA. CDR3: CASSLQGFYGYTF. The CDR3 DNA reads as TGTGCCAGCAGCTTACAGGGCTTCTATGGCTACACCTTC.

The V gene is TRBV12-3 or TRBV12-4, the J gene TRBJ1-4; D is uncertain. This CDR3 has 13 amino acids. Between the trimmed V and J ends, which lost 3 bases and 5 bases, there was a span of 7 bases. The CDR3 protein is CASSFSGNEKLFF. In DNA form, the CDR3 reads TGTGCCAGCAGTTTCTCCGGAAATGAAAAACTGTTTTTT.

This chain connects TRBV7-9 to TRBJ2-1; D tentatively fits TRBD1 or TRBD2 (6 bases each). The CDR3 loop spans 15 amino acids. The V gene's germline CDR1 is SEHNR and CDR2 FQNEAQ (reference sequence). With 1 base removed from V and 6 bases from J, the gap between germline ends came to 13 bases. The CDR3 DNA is TGTGCCAGCAGCTTAGGGGGGGCCCCAGGCAATGAGCAGTTCTTC. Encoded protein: CASSLGGAPGNEQFF.

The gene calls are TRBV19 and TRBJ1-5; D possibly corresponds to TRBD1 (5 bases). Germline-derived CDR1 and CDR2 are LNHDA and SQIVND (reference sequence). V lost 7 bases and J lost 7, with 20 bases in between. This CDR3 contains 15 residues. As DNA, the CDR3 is TGTGCCAGTACCCATCAGGGACGGGGAGGGCAGCCCCAGCATTTT. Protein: CASTHQGRGGQPQHF.

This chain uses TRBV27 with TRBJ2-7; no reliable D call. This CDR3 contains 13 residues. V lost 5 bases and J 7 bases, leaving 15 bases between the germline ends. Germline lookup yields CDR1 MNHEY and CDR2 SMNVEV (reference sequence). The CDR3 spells CASSAQPLGEQYF. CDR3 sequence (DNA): TGTGCCAGCAGTGCCCAGCCCCTCGGGGAGCAGTACTTC.

The CDR3 DNA reads TGTGCCAGCAAGGGTGGCATTGAAGCTTTCTTT. Its protein product is CASKGGIEAFF. V gene TRBV21-1 combines with J gene TRBJ1-1. TRBV21-1 is a pseudogene locus. The CDR3 loop spans 11 amino acids.

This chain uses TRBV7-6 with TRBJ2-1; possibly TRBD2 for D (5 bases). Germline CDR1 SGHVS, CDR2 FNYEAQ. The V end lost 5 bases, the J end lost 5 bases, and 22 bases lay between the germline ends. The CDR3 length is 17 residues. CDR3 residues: CASSRSTRVTVDNEQFF. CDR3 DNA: TGTGCCAGCAGCCGATCCACTAGGGTAACAGTGGACAATGAGCAGTTCTTC.

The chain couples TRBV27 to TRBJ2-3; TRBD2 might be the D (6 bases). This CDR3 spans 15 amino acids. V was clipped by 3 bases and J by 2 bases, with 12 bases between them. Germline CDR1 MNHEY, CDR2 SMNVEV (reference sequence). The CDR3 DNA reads TGTGCCAGCAGTTTGGGACTCCTAAACACAGATACGCAGTATTTT. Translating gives CASSLGLLNTDTQYF.

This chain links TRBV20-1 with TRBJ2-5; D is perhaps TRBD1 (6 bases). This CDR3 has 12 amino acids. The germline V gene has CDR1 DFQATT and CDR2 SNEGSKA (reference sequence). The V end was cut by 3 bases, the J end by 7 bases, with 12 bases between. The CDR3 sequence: CSASRTEGTQYF. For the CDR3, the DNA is TGCAGTGCTAGTCGGACAGAAGGGACCCAGTACTTC.

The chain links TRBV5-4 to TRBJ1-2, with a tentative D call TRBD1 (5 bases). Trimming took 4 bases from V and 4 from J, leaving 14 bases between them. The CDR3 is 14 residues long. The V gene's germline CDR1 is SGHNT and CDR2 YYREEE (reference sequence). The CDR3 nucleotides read TGTGCCAGCAGCCCGCCGGGACGGTTCTATGGCTACACCTTC. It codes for CASSPPGRFYGYTF.

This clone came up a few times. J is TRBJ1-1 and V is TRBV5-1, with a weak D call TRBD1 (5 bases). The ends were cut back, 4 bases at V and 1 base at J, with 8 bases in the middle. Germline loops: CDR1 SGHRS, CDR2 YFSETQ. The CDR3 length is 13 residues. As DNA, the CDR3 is TGCGCCAGCAGCACTACAGGGAACACTGAAGCTTTCTTT. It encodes CASSTTGNTEAFF.

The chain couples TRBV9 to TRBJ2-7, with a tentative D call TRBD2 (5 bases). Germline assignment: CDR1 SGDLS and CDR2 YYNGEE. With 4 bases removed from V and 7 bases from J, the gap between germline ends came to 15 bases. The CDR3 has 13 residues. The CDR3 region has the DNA TGTGCCAGCAGCCCACTAAGTTCGGGAGAGCAGTACTTC. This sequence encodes CASSPLSSGEQYF.